This T cell receptor beta chain was retrieved from a study of blood T cells in healthy people across ages. A remark on this clonotype: No antigen is known for it.

Study-level results: Naive CD4+ cells and diversity were both higher in long-lived donors than in aged donors.

Together with a sample-barcoded 5' primer, a J-beta primer mix was included in a second PCR lasting roughly 6 to 12 cycles. TCRdb recomputed calls from the 5' RACE reads with MiXCR, one row per CDR3 protein. The table lists approximately 800,000 distinct CDR3 sequences, approximately 60% of them singletons. Every donor contributed about 10 milliliters of peripheral blood by blood draw. Trimming removed 4 bases from V and 7 bases from J, with 11 bases in between. The CDR3 is made up of 14 amino acids. From germline, CDR1 is MNHEY and CDR2 SVGAGI. This TCR was recovered from a man in his forties in good health. Sequenced sample: blood. The V gene is TRBV6-5, the J gene TRBJ1-6; D is ambiguous. The CDR3 DNA sequence: TGTGCCAGCAGTTCTAGGACTGACAATTCACCCCTCCACTTT. Encoded protein: CASSSRTDNSPLHF.